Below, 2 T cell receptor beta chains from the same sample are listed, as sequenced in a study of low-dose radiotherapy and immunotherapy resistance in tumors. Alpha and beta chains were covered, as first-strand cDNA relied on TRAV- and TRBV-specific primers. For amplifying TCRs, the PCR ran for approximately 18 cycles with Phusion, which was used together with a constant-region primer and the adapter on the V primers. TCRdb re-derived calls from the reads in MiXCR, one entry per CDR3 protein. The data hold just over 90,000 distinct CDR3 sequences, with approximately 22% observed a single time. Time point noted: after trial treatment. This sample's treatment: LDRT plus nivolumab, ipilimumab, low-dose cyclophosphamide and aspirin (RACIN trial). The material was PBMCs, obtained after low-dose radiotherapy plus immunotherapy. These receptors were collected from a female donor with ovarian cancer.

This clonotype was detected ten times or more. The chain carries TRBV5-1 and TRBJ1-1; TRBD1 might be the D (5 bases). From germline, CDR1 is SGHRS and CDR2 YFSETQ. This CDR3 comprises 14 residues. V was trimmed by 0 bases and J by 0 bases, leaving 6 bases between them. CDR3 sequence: CASSLEGMNTEAFF. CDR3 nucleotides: TGCGCCAGCAGCTTGGAGGGGATGAACACTGAAGCTTTCTTT.

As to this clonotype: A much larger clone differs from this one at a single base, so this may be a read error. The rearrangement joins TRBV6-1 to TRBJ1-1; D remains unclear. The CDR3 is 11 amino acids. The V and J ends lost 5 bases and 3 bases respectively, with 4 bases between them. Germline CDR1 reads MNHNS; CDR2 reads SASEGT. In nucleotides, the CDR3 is TGTGCCAGCAGTTTAGACACTGAAGCTTTCTTT. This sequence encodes CASSLDTEAFF.